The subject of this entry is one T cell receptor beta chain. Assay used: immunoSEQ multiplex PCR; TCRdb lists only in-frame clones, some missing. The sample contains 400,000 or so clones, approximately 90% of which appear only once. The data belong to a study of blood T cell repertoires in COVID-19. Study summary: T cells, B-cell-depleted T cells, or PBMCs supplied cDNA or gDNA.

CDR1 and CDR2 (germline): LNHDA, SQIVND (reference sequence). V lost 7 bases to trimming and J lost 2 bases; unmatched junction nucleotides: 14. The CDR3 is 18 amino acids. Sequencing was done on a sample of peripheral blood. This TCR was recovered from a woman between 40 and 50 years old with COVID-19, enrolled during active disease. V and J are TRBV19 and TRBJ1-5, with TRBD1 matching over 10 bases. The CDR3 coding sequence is TGTGCCAGTATTCCCTCCTGGGGACAGGGGTTCGGCAATCAGCCCCAGCATTTT. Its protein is CASIPSWGQGFGNQPQHF.